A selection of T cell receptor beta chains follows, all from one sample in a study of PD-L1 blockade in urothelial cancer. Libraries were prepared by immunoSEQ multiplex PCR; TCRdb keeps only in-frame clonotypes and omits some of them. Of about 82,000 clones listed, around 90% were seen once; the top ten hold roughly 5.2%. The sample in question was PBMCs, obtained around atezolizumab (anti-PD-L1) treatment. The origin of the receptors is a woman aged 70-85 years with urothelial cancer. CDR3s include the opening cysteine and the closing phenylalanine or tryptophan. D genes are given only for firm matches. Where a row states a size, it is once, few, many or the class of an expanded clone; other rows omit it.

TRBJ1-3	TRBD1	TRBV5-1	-	CASSLQGALASGNTIYF	TGCGCCAGCAGCTTGCAGGGGGCACTGGCCTCTGGAAACACCATATATTTT
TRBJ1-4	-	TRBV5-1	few	CASSSGVGEKLFF	TGCGCCAGCAGCTCGGGGGTGGGTGAAAAACTGTTTTTT
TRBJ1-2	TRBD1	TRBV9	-	CASSNLQGAMEGYTF	TGTGCCAGCAGCAACCTCCAGGGGGCAATGGAGGGCTACACCTTC
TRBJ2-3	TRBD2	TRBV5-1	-	CASSWTSLGTDTQYF	TGCGCCAGCTCCTGGACTAGCCTAGGGACAGATACGCAGTATTTT
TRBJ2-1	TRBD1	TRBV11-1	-	CASSLRDRGYNEQFF	TGTGCCAGCAGCTTGCGGGACAGGGGATACAATGAGCAGTTCTTC
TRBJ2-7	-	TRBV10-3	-	CAISESNKEYF	TGTGCCATCAGTGAGTCGAACAAAGAGTACTTC
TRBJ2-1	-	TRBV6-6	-	CASSPWVGGDNEQFF	TGTGCCAGCAGCCCCTGGGTAGGCGGGGATAATGAGCAGTTCTTC
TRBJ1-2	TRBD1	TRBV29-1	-	CSVETGRGYTF	TGCAGCGTTGAGACAGGGCGAGGCTACACCTTC
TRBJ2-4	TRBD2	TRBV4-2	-	CASSQDYTSGKNIQYF	TGTGCCAGCAGCCAAGATTATACTAGCGGGAAAAACATTCAGTACTTC
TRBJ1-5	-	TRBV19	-	CASSIGYDQPQHF	TGTGCCAGTAGTATAGGCTACGATCAGCCCCAGCATTTT
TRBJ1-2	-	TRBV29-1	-	CSVVSIGGDGLSGYTF	TGCAGCGTTGTATCTATTGGGGGGGACGGCCTGAGTGGCTACACCTTC
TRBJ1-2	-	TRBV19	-	CASSIWAANYGYTF	TGTGCCAGTAGTATATGGGCAGCTAACTATGGCTACACCTTC
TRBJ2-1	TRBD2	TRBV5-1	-	CASSSKREPEQFF	TGCGCCAGCAGCTCCAAGCGGGAGCCTGAGCAGTTCTTC
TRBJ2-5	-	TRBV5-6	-	CASSLNAGIGTQYF	TGTGCCAGCAGCTTGAATGCAGGGATAGGGACCCAGTACTTC
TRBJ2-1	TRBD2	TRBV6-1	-	CASNAGGPYNEQFF	TGTGCCAGCAATGCGGGAGGGCCCTACAATGAGCAGTTCTTC
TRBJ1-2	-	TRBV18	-	CASSPSGYTHYGYTF	TGTGCCAGCTCACCCTCGGGTTATACCCACTATGGCTACACCTTC
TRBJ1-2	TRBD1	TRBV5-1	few	CASSWEGQGNYGYTF	TGCGCCAGCAGCTGGGAAGGACAGGGTAACTATGGCTACACCTTC
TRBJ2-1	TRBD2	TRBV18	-	CASAQLADNEQFF	TGTGCCAGCGCACAACTAGCGGACAATGAGCAGTTCTTC
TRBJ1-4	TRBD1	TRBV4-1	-	CASSPRGGRGGTNEKLFF	TGCGCCAGCAGCCCCAGAGGGGGCAGGGGAGGCACTAATGAAAAACTGTTTTTT
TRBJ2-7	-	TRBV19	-	CASSIDSSIYEQYF	TGTGCCAGTAGTATAGATAGCAGTATCTACGAGCAGTACTTC
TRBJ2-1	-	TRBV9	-	CASSGEGRRSYNEQFF	TGTGCCAGCAGCGGCGAAGGGAGGCGATCCTACAATGAGCAGTTCTTC
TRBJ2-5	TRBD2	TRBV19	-	CASSPLAGGRGRQYF	TGTGCCAGTAGCCCACTAGCGGGGGGGCGGGGACGCCAGTACTTC
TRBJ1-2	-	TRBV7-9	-	CASSLAAGSDGYTF	TGTGCCAGCAGCTTAGCGGCAGGGTCGGACGGCTACACCTTC
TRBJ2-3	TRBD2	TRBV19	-	CASSKPGLASDTQYF	TGTGCCAGTAGTAAACCGGGACTAGCATCAGATACGCAGTATTTT
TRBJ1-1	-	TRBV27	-	CASNPMGRYTEAFF	TGTGCCAGCAATCCAATGGGGCGGTACACTGAAGCTTTCTTT
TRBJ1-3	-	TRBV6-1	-	CASSDFSFSGNTIYF	TGTGCCAGCAGTGATTTCAGTTTCTCTGGAAACACCATATATTTT
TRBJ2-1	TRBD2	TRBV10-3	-	CAISRTGTSTNEQFF	TGTGCCATCAGTCGAACCGGGACTAGCACCAATGAGCAGTTCTTC
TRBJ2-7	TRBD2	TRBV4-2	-	CASSQGGLASYEQYF	TGTGCCAGCAGCCAAGGGGGACTAGCGTCCTACGAGCAGTACTTC
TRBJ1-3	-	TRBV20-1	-	CSARRNREASF	TGCAGTGCTAGGAGAAACCGGGAGGCGAGTTTT
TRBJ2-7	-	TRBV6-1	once	CASSVSAQYEQYF	TGTGCCAGCAGTGTTAGCGCCCAATACGAGCAGTACTTC
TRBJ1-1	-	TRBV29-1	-	CSVAGIMNTEAFF	TGCAGCGTTGCGGGAATTATGAACACTGAAGCTTTCTTT
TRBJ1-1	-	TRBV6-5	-	CASSYGWGGRSTEAFF	TGTGCCAGCAGTTACGGTTGGGGGGGGCGGAGCACTGAAGCTTTCTTT
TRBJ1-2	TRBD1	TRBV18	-	CASSPTGGVGYGYTF	TGTGCCAGCTCACCAACAGGGGGAGTGGGCTATGGCTACACCTTC
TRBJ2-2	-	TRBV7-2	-	CASTTGANTGELFF	TGTGCCAGCACGACAGGAGCGAACACCGGGGAGCTGTTTTTT
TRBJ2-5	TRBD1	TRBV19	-	CASSWDSRTVETQYF	TGTGCCAGTAGTTGGGACAGCCGGACAGTGGAGACCCAGTACTTC
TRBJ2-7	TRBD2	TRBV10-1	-	CASGPSGKYEQYF	TGCGCCAGCGGACCTAGCGGCAAGTACGAGCAGTACTTC
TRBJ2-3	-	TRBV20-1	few	CTPSRRDTQYF	TGCACCCCCAGCCGGCGGGATACGCAGTATTTT
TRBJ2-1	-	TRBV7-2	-	CASSPVFGLNEQFF	TGTGCCAGCAGCCCCGTGTTCGGACTGAATGAGCAGTTCTTC
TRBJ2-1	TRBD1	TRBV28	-	CASGSRDRSYNEQFF	TGTGCCAGCGGCTCCCGGGACAGATCCTACAATGAGCAGTTCTTC
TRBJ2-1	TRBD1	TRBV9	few	CASSLGTGVSNEQFF	TGTGCCAGCAGCCTTGGGACAGGGGTCAGCAATGAGCAGTTCTTC
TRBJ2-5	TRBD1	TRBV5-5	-	CASSWNRGETQYF	TGTGCCAGCAGCTGGAACAGGGGGGAGACCCAGTACTTC
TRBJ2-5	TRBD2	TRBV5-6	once	CASSSRLAGGETQYF	TGTGCCAGCAGCTCCAGACTAGCGGGGGGAGAGACCCAGTACTTC
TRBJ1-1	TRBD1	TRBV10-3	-	CAISEQRTGGNTEAFF	TGTGCCATCAGTGAGCAACGGACAGGGGGGAACACTGAAGCTTTCTTT
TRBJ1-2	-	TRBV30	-	CAWSAGTPTRYGYTF	TGTGCCTGGAGTGCCGGGACACCAACCCGCTATGGCTACACCTTC
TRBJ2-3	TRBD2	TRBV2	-	CASSPRTSGPDTQYF	TGTGCCAGCAGCCCTCGGACTAGCGGGCCAGATACGCAGTATTTT
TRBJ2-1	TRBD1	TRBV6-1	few	CASSETGTGMNEQFF	TGTGCCAGCAGTGAAACGGGGACAGGGATGAATGAGCAGTTCTTC
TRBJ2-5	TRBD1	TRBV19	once	CASSFLGTDQETQYF	TGTGCCAGTAGTTTCCTCGGGACAGACCAAGAGACCCAGTACTTC
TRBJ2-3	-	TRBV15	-	CATSREVAASTDTQYF	TGTGCCACCAGCAGAGAAGTAGCAGCTAGCACAGATACGCAGTATTTT
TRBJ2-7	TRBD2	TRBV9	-	CASSVLAGDEQYF	TGTGCCAGCAGCGTACTAGCGGGAGACGAGCAGTACTTC
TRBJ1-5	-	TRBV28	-	CASSTGGEGQPQHF	TGTGCCAGCAGCACCGGGGGGGAGGGGCAGCCCCAGCATTTT
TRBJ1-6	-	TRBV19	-	CASSTGQLSPLHF	TGTGCCAGTAGTACTGGACAACTTTCACCCCTCCACTTT
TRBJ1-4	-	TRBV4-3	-	CASSHNPRGRAGNEKLFF	TGCGCCAGCAGCCACAATCCCAGGGGTAGGGCTGGAAATGAAAAACTGTTTTTT
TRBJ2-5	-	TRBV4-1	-	CASSQDPGKETQYF	TGCGCCAGCAGCCAAGACCCAGGGAAAGAGACCCAGTACTTC